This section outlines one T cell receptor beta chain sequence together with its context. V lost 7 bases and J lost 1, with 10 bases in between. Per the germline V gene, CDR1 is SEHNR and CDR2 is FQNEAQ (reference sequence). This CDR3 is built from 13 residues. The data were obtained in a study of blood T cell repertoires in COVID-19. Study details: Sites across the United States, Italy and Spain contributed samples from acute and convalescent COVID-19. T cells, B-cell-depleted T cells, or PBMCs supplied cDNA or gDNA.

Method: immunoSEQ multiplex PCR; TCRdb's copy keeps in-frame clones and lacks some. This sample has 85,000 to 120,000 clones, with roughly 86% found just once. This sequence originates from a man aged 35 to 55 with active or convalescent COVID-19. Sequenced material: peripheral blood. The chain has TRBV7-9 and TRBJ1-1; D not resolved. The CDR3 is CASTLQTNTEAFF. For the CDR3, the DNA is TGTGCCAGCACCCTACAGACGAACACTGAAGCTTTCTTT.